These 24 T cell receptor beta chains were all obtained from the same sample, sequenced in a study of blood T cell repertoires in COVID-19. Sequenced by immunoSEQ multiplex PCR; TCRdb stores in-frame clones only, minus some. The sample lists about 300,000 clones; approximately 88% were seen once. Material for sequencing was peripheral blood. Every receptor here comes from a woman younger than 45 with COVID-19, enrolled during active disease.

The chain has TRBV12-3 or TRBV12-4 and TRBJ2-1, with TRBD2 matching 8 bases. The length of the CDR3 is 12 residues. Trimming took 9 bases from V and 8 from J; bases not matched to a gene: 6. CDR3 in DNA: TGTGCCAGTGGAACACTAGCGGATGAGCAGTTCTTC. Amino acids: CASGTLADEQFF.

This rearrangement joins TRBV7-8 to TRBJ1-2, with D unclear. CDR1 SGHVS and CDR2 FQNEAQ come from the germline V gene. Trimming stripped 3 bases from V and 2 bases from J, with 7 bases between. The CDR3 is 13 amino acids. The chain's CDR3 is CASSLSVNYGYTF. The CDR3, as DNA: TGTGCCAGCAGCTTGAGCGTGAACTATGGCTACACCTTC.

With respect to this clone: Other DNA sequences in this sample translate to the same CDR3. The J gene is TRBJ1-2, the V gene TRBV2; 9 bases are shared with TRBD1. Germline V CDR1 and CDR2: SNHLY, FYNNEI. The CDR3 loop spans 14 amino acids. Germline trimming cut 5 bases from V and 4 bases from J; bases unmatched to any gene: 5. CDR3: CASSPGQGGYGYTF. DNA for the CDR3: TGTGCCAGCAGTCCGGGACAGGGAGGCTATGGCTACACCTTC.

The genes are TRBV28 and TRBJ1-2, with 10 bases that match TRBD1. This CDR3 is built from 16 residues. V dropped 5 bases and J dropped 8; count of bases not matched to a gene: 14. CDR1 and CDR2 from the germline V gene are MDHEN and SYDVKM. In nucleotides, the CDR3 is TGTGCCAGCAGTCCCCCCGGGACAGGGGATATGAAGGGCTACACCTTC. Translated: CASSPPGTGDMKGYTF.

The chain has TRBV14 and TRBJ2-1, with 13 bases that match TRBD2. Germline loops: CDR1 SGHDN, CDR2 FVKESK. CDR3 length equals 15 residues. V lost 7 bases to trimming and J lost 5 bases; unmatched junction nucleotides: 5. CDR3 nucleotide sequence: TGTGCCAGCACCCCACTAGCGGGGGGGGACAATGAGCAGTTCTTC. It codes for CASTPLAGGDNEQFF. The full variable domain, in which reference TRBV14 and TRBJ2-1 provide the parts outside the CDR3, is EAGVTQFPSHSVIEKGQTVTLRCDPISGHDNLYWYRRVMGKEIKFLLHFVKESKQDESGMPNNRFLAERTGGTYSTLKVQPAELEDSGVYFCASTPLAGGDNEQFFGPGTRLTVL.

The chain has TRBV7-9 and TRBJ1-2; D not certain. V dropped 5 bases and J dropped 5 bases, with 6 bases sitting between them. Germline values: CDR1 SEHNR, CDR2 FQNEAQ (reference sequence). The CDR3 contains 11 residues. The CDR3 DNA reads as TGTGCCAGCAGCCGAGAGTATGGCTACACCTTC. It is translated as CASSREYGYTF. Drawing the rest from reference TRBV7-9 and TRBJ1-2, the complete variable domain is DTGVSQNPRHKITKRGQNVTFRCDPISEHNRLYWYRQTLGQGPEFLTYFQNEAQLEKSRLLSDRFSAERPKGSFSTLEIQRTEQGDSAMYLCASSREYGYTFGSGTRLTVV.

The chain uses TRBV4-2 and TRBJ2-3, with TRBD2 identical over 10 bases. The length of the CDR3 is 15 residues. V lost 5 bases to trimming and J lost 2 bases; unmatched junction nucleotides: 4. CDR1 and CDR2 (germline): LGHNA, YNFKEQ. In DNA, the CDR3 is TGTGCCAGCAGCGCACTAGCGGGGATCACAGATACGCAGTATTTT. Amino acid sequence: CASSALAGITDTQYF.

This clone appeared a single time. The CDR3 loop reads CASSLVLSTGELFF. The CDR3 bases are TGTGCCAGCAGCCTAGTTTTGAGCACCGGGGAGCTGTTTTTT. The chain links TRBV4-2 to TRBJ2-2; D is undetermined. Trimming left V 4 bases short and J 4 bases short, with 10 bases between. Germline V gene data show CDR1 as LGHNA and CDR2 as YNFKEQ. The CDR3 consists of 14 residues.

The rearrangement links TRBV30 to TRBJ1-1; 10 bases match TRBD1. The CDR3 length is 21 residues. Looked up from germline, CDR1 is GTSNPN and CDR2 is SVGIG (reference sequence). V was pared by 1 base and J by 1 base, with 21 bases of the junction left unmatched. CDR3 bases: TGTGCCTGGAGTGAGGCCCAGGCTCGGAGACAGGGGGCCTGGAGGAACACTGAAGCTTTCTTT. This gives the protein CAWSEAQARRQGAWRNTEAFF.

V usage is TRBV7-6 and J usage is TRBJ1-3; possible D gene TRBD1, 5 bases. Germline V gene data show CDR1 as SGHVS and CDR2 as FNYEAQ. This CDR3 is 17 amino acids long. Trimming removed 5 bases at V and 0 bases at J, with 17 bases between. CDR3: CASSQRQSQHSGNTIYF. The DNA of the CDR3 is TGTGCCAGCAGCCAGAGACAGTCCCAGCACTCTGGAAACACCATATATTTT.

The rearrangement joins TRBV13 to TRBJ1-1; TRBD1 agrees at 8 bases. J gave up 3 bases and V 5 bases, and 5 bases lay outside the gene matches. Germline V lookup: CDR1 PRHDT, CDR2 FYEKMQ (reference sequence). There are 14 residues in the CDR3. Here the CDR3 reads CASSIQGQDTEAFF. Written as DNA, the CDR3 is TGTGCCAGCAGCATACAGGGACAGGACACTGAAGCTTTCTTT. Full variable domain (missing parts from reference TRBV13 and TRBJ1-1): AAGVIQSPRHLIKEKRETATLKCYPIPRHDTVYWYQQGPGQDPQFLISFYEKMQSDKGSIPDRFSAQQFSDYHSELNMSSLELGDSALYFCASSIQGQDTEAFFGQGTRLTVV.

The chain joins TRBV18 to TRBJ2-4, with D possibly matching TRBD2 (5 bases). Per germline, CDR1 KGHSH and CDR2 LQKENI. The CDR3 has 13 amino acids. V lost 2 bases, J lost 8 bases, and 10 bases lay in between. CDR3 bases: TGTGCCAGCTCACCAACTACAGCGGACATTCAGTACTTC. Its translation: CASSPTTADIQYF. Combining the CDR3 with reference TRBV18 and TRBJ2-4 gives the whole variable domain NAGVMQNPRHLVRRRGQEARLRCSPMKGHSHVYWYRQLPEEGLKFMVYLQKENIIDESGMPKERFSAEFPKEGPSILRIQQVVRGDSAAYFCASSPTTADIQYFGAGTRLSVL.

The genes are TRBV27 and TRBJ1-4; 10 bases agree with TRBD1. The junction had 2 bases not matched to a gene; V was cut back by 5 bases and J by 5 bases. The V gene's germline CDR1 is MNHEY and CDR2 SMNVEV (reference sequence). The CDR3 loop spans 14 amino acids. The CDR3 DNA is TGTGCCAGCAGTCGACAGGGGGCAAATGAAAAACTGTTTTTT. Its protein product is CASSRQGANEKLFF. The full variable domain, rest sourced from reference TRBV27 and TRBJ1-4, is EAQVTQNPRYLITVTGKKLTVTCSQNMNHEYMSWYRQDPGLGLRQIYYSMNVEVTDKGDVPEGYKVSRKEKRNFPLILESPSPNQTSLYFCASSRQGANEKLFFGSGTQLSVL.

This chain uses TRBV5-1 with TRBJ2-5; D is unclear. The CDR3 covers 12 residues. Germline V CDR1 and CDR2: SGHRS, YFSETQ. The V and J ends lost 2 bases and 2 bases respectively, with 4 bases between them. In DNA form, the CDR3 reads TGCGCCAGCAGCTTTAGTCAAGAGACCCAGTACTTC. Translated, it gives CASSFSQETQYF.

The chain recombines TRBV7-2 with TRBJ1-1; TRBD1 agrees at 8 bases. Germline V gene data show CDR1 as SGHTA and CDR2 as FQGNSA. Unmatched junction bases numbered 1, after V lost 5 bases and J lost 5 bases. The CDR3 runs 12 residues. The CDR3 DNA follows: TGTGCCAGCAGCCGGGACAGGACTGAAGCTTTCTTT. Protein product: CASSRDRTEAFF.

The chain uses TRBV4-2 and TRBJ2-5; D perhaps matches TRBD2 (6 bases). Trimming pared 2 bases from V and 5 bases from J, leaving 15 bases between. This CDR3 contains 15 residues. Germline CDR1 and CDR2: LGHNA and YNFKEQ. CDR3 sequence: CASSQSPGVWETQYF. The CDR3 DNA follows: TGTGCCAGCAGCCAATCACCGGGGGTGTGGGAGACCCAGTACTTC.

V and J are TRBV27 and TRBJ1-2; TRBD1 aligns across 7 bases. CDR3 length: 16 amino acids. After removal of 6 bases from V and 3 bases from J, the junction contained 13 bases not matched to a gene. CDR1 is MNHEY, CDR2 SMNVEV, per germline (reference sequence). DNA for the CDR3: TGTGCCAGCAGCCCAGATCGGGACAGATCCCACTATGGCTACACCTTC. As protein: CASSPDRDRSHYGYTF.

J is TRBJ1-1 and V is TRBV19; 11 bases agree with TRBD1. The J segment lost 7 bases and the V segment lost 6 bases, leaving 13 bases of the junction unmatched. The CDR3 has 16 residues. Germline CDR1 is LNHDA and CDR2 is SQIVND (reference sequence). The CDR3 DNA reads TGTGCCAGTAGGGATCCGGGACAGGGGGGTTTGGGTGAAGCTTTCTTT. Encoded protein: CASRDPGQGGLGEAFF.

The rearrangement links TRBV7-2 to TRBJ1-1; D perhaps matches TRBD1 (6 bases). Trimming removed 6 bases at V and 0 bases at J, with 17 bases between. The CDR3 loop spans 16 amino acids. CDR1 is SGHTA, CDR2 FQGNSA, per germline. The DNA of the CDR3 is TGTGCCAGCAGGGGGGGAGGGGGTGTAGTGAACACTGAAGCTTTCTTT. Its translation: CASRGGGGVVNTEAFF.

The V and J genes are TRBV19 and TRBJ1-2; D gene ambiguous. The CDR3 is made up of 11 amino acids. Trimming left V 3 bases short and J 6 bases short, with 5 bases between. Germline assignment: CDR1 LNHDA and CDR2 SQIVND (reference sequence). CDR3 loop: CASSMSDGYTF. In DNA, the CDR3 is TGTGCCAGTAGTATGTCCGATGGCTACACCTTC.

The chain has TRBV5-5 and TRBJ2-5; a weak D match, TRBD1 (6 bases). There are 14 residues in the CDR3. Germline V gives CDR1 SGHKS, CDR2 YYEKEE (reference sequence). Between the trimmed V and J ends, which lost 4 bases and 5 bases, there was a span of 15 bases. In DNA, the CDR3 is TGTGCCAGCAGCACTCATACAGGGCTCGAGACCCAGTACTTC. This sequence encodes CASSTHTGLETQYF. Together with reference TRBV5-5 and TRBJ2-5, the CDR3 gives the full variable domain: DAGVTQSPTHLIKTRGQQVTLRCSPISGHKSVSWYQQVLGQGPQFIFQYYEKEERGRGNFPDRFSARQFPNYSSELNVNALLLGDSALYLCASSTHTGLETQYFGPGTRLLVL.

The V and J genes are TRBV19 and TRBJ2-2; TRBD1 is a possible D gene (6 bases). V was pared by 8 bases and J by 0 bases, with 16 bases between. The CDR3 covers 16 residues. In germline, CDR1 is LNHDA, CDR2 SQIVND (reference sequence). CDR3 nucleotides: TGTGCCAGTTCCAGAACAGGGTTCGCGAACACCGGGGAGCTGTTTTTT. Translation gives CASSRTGFANTGELFF.

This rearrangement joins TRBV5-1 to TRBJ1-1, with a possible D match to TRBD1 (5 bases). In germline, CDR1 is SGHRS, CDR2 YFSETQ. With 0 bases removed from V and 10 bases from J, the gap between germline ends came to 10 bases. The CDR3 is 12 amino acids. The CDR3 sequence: CASSLAQGSAFF. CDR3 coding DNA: TGCGCCAGCAGCTTGGCCCAGGGATCAGCTTTCTTT.

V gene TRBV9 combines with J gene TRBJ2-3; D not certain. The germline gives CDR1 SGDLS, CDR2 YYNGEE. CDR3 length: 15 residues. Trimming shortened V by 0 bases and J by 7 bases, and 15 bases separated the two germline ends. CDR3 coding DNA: TGTGCCAGCAGCGTAGCCGTGGTGGCTCCCCATACGCAGTATTTT. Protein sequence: CASSVAVVAPHTQYF.